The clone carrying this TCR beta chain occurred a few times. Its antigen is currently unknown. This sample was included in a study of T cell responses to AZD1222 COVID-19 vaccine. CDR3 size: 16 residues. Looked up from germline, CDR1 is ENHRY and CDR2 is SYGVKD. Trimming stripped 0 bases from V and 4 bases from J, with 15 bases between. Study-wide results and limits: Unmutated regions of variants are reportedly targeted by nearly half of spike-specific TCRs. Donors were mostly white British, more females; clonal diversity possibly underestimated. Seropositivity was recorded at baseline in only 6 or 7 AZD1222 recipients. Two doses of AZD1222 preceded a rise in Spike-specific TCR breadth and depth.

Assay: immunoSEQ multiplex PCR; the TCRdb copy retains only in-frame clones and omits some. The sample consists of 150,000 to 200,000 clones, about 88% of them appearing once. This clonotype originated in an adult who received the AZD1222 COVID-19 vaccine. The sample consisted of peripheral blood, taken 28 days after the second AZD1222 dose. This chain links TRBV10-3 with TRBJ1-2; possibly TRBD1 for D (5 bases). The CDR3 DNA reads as TGTGCCATCAGTGAGTCGGACACATACTTAAGCTATGGCTACACCTTC. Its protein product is CAISESDTYLSYGYTF.